The 30 T cell receptor beta chains given below trace back to one sample, sequenced in a study of shared clonotypes between healthy human individuals. Measured with immunoSEQ multiplex PCR; TCRdb has only the in-frame clones, and not every one. Among about 680,000 clones, roughly 73% were seen once, and the ten largest hold around 1.8%. Material for sequencing was memory CD4+ T cells sorted from blood. Regarding subset: CD45RA-negative fraction. The receptors stem from a woman under 40 in good health.

The V and J genes are TRBV19 and TRBJ1-2; 7 bases map to TRBD1. This CDR3 has 16 residues. J gave up 4 bases and V 2 bases, and 10 bases lay outside the gene matches. Germline CDR1 reads LNHDA; CDR2 reads SQIVND (reference sequence). The CDR3 spells CASSITSGTESYGYTF. Written as DNA, the CDR3 is TGTGCCAGTAGTATAACCTCCGGGACAGAAAGCTATGGCTACACCTTC.

This clone was recorded once. This chain uses TRBV5-5 with TRBJ2-5; D unclear. Germline loops: CDR1 SGHKS, CDR2 YYEKEE (reference sequence). The CDR3 runs 13 residues. V lost 2 bases to trimming and J lost 0 bases, with 5 bases between them. CDR3: CASSLVDQETQYF. The CDR3 region has the DNA TGTGCCAGCAGCTTAGTCGACCAAGAGACCCAGTACTTC.

V usage is TRBV5-1 and J usage is TRBJ1-4; possibly TRBD1 for D (5 bases). The CDR3 sequence is 15 residues long. Deletions cut 4 bases from V and 6 bases from J, with 16 bases between. Germline CDR1 and CDR2: SGHRS and YFSETQ. The CDR3: CASSVTGGPDEKLFF. For the CDR3, the DNA is TGCGCCAGCAGCGTCACAGGTGGACCTGATGAAAAACTGTTTTTT.

This clone showed up just once. This chain uses TRBV6-5 with TRBJ1-5; TRBD1 aligns across 8 bases. CDR1 is MNHEY and CDR2 is SVGAGI in the germline V gene. This CDR3 has 15 amino acids. V shed 6 bases and J 0 bases; nucleotides not matched to a gene: 4. CDR3 coding DNA: TGTGCCAGCAGACGACAGGGGTATAGCAATCAGCCCCAGCATTTT. This sequence encodes CASRRQGYSNQPQHF.

The V gene is TRBV2, the J gene TRBJ2-2, with D possibly matching TRBD2 (6 bases). This CDR3 is built from 14 residues. Germline V gene lookup returns CDR1 SNHLY and CDR2 FYNNEI. Trimming cost V 6 bases and J 4 bases, with 12 bases left between them. DNA of the CDR3: TGTGCCAGCAGGGGCGGGGTGGCCACCGGGGAGCTGTTTTTT. Translated: CASRGGVATGELFF.

This chain links TRBV10-3 with TRBJ1-2, with D possibly being TRBD1 (5 bases). This CDR3 comprises 15 residues. Germline loops: CDR1 ENHRY, CDR2 SYGVKD. V was shortened by 2 bases and J by 0 bases, with 10 bases between the two germline ends. The CDR3 spells CAISERVDTNYGYTF. DNA for the CDR3: TGTGCCATCAGTGAGCGGGTGGACACTAACTATGGCTACACCTTC.

The V gene is TRBV19, the J gene TRBJ2-6, with 7 nucleotides matching TRBD2. CDR3 length: 16 amino acids. The germline V gene encodes CDR1 LNHDA and CDR2 SQIVND (reference sequence). The ends lost 5 bases at V and 4 bases at J; junction bases unmatched: 8. CDR3 sequence (DNA): TGTGCCAGTAGTTACCGCGGGGGAACCGGGGCCAACGTCCTGACTTTC. Encoded protein: CASSYRGGTGANVLTF.

The chain joins TRBV10-3 to TRBJ1-2; D not resolved. The germline gives CDR1 ENHRY, CDR2 SYGVKD. The CDR3 extends over 16 amino acids. V was trimmed by 2 bases and J by 1 base, leaving 14 bases between them. CDR3 loop: CAISEDGRLFNYGYTF. The CDR3 bases are TGTGCCATCAGTGAGGATGGCAGACTTTTTAACTATGGCTACACCTTC.

This clone was seen a few times. CDR3 amino acids: CASSSGLAGAETQYF. The CDR3 nucleotides are TGTGCCAGCAGCAGTGGACTAGCGGGAGCTGAGACCCAGTACTTC. This chain uses TRBV7-2 with TRBJ2-5, with 13 bases matching TRBD2. The CDR3 contains 15 residues. The V gene end was trimmed by 5 bases and the J gene end by 5 bases; junction bases not matched to a gene: 5. The germline CDR1 and CDR2 sequences are SGHTA and FQGNSA.

The DNA of the CDR3 is TGTGCCAGCAGCCTGACGGTTAACTATGGCTACACCTTC. This translates into CASSLTVNYGYTF. The chain employs TRBV7-2 and TRBJ1-2; D unresolved. Trimming pared 5 bases from V and 1 base from J, leaving 8 bases between. Germline V gives CDR1 SGHTA, CDR2 FQGNSA. The CDR3 loop spans 13 amino acids.

The sample holds many counts of this clone. The chain joins TRBV30 to TRBJ2-4; 7 bases agree with TRBD2. The germline CDR1 and CDR2 sequences are GTSNPN and SVGIG (reference sequence). The V gene end was trimmed by 2 bases and the J gene end by 6 bases; junction bases not matched to a gene: 7. This CDR3 comprises 14 residues. The CDR3 loop is CAWSPWEGRNIQYF. DNA for the CDR3: TGTGCCTGGAGTCCATGGGAGGGAAGAAACATTCAGTACTTC.

The chain has TRBV29-1 and TRBJ1-2; 7 bases align to TRBD1. The J segment lost 8 bases and the V segment lost 2 bases, leaving 11 bases of the junction unmatched. Germline lookup yields CDR1 SQVTM and CDR2 ANQGSEA. This CDR3 is 14 amino acids long. The CDR3 DNA follows: TGCAGCGTTGAACTACGACAGGGATTGAAAGGCTACACCTTC. It encodes CSVELRQGLKGYTF.

The V gene is TRBV19, the J gene TRBJ1-5; D call uncertain. The CDR3 totals 16 residues. Trimming removed 3 bases at V and 0 bases at J, with 12 bases between. Germline CDR1 and CDR2: LNHDA and SQIVND (reference sequence). The CDR3 DNA sequence: TGTGCCAGTAGTATGAGTAAGGCCGGTAGCAATCAGCCCCAGCATTTT. Its protein product is CASSMSKAGSNQPQHF.

The rearrangement links TRBV28 to TRBJ1-4, with D possibly TRBD1 on 5 matching bases. Trimming took off 4 bases at V and 7 bases at J, with 13 bases between the two ends. Germline CDR1 is MDHEN and CDR2 is SYDVKM. The CDR3 is 14 residues long. CDR3 DNA sequence: TGTGCCAGCAGTTCGAGGCACGGGGGTGAAAAACTGTTTTTT. Translated, it gives CASSSRHGGEKLFF.

The rearrangement links TRBV6-1 to TRBJ1-1, with D hard to call. Germline lookup yields CDR1 MNHNS and CDR2 SASEGT. V gave up 2 bases and J gave up 1 base, with 8 bases separating them. The CDR3 consists of 14 residues. The CDR3 loop reads CASSEHAPNTEAFF. CDR3 nucleotide sequence: TGTGCCAGCAGTGAACATGCCCCGAACACTGAAGCTTTCTTT.

This chain uses TRBV19 with TRBJ2-1, with D uncertain. Trimming cost V 10 bases and J 4 bases, with 8 bases left between them. This CDR3 has 11 amino acids. Germline CDR1 reads LNHDA; CDR2 reads SQIVND (reference sequence). In DNA, the CDR3 is TGTGCCACACACTTTTACAATGAGCAGTTCTTC. It specifies CATHFYNEQFF.

The chain recombines TRBV11-2 with TRBJ2-7; D is tentatively TRBD1 or TRBD2 (6 bases each). Germline V gene data show CDR1 as SGHAT and CDR2 as FQNNGV. Trimming left V 5 bases short and J 6 bases short, with 17 bases between. The CDR3 extends over 14 amino acids. CDR3 residues: CASSNNREVGEQYF. The CDR3 nucleotides read TGTGCCAGCAGCAATAACAGGGAGGTCGGCGAGCAGTACTTC. The full variable domain, completed using reference TRBV11-2 and TRBJ2-7, is EAGVAQSPRYKIIEKRQSVAFWCNPISGHATLYWYQQILGQGPKLLIQFQNNGVVDDSQLPKDRFSAERLKGVDSTLKIQPAKLEDSAVYLCASSNNREVGEQYFGPGTRLTVT.

The chain combines TRBV27 with TRBJ2-7; possible D gene TRBD1, 6 bases. V gave up 5 bases and J gave up 0 bases, with 17 bases separating them. CDR3 length: 16 residues. The V gene's germline CDR1 is MNHEY and CDR2 SMNVEV (reference sequence). This CDR3 is CASSQGRTVSSYEQYF. DNA of the CDR3: TGTGCCAGCAGTCAGGGGCGGACTGTAAGCTCCTACGAGCAGTACTTC.

Comment on this clone: In this CDR3 the conserved last residue, phenylalanine or tryptophan, is missing, so a read error is likely. No DNA is shown, since the ends of the CDR3 on it are uncertain; the CDR3 is the one TCRdb lists. This chain connects TRBV5-6 to TRBJ2-2. CDR1 is SGHDT, CDR2 YYEEEE, per germline. A total of 10 residues make up the CDR3, ends included. The CDR3 reads CASSHIPKCL.

The V call is TRBV5-1, the J call TRBJ2-2; D not resolved. Germline V lookup: CDR1 SGHRS, CDR2 YFSETQ. The CDR3 length is 14 residues. V was clipped by 4 bases and J by 0 bases, with 7 bases between them. The CDR3 region is CASSPRTNTGELFF. The CDR3 coding sequence is TGCGCCAGCAGCCCCCGCACGAACACCGGGGAGCTGTTTTTT.

Comment on this clone: This may be a read error, as it is one base from a much larger clone. The chain combines TRBV20-1 with TRBJ2-1; D not certain. The V end was cut by 3 bases, the J end by 5 bases, with 5 bases between. This CDR3 contains 11 residues. The germline gives CDR1 DFQATT, CDR2 SNEGSKA (reference sequence). The CDR3 DNA sequence: TGCAGTGCTAGCGAAAACAATGAGCAGTTCTTC. Translated, it gives CSASENNEQFF.

The V gene is TRBV27, the J gene TRBJ2-7; D gene unclear. The CDR3 is 16 amino acids. Germline V gene data show CDR1 as MNHEY and CDR2 as SMNVEV (reference sequence). Trimming took off 9 bases at V and 0 bases at J, with 21 bases between the two ends. CDR3 nucleotide sequence: TGTGCCAGTAAGAGACGATTAGCACGAAGCTCCTACGAGCAGTACTTC. This sequence encodes CASKRRLARSSYEQYF.

This rearrangement joins TRBV10-3 to TRBJ1-1; 11 nucleotides agree with TRBD1. Germline trimming cut 3 bases from V and 10 bases from J; bases unmatched to any gene: 10. This CDR3 is built from 15 residues. Per the germline V gene, CDR1 is ENHRY and CDR2 is SYGVKD. DNA of the CDR3: TGTGCCATCAGTGAAACGGACAGGGGGCGAACAGGAGCTTTCTTT. This encodes CAISETDRGRTGAFF.

The rearrangement uses TRBV30 and TRBJ2-5, with D possibly TRBD1 on 6 matching bases. Germline V CDR1 and CDR2: GTSNPN, SVGIG (reference sequence). CDR3 size: 13 residues. V was clipped by 5 bases and J by 5 bases, with 15 bases between them. The CDR3 DNA reads TGTGCCTGGCGATGGACAGCCGGGGAGACCCAGTACTTC. Translated: CAWRWTAGETQYF.

The rearrangement links TRBV27 to TRBJ2-5, with TRBD2 as a possible D gene (6 bases). This CDR3 comprises 13 residues. V lost 3 bases to trimming and J lost 5 bases, with 10 bases between them. CDR1 and CDR2 (germline): MNHEY, SMNVEV (reference sequence). This chain's CDR3 is CASSFRGGETQYF. The CDR3 region has the DNA TGTGCCAGCAGTTTTAGGGGAGGCGAGACCCAGTACTTC.

In its sample, this clone was seen once. The chain couples TRBV27 to TRBJ2-7; 7 nucleotides agree with TRBD1. The CDR3 totals 13 residues. Unmatched junction bases numbered 3, after V lost 5 bases and J lost 2 bases. The germline V gene has CDR1 MNHEY and CDR2 SMNVEV (reference sequence). DNA for the CDR3: TGTGCCAGCAGTCGACAGGGCGCCTACGAGCAGTACTTC. This encodes CASSRQGAYEQYF.

This clone occurred a few times. The same CDR3 arises from other DNA sequences in this sample as well. The CDR3 DNA reads TGCGCCAGCAGCATCGGACAGGGCACAGATACGCAGTATTTT. Its protein product is CASSIGQGTDTQYF. The chain couples TRBV5-1 to TRBJ2-3; 7 bases align to TRBD1. The V and J ends lost 4 bases and 1 base, in that order; junction bases with no gene match: 3. Germline V CDR1 and CDR2: SGHRS, YFSETQ. CDR3 length equals 14 residues.

CDR3 loop: CASSSPRDRSPYEQYF. CDR3 in DNA: TGTGCCAGCAGCTCCCCACGGGACAGGAGTCCCTACGAGCAGTACTTC. The chain recombines TRBV7-8 with TRBJ2-7; 8 positions agree with TRBD1. The CDR3 contains 16 residues. CDR1 is SGHVS and CDR2 is FQNEAQ in the germline V gene. Unmatched junction bases numbered 10, after V lost 4 bases and J lost 2 bases. The variable domain in full, completed from reference TRBV7-8 and TRBJ2-7, reads GAGVSQSPRYKVAKRGQDVALRCDPISGHVSLFWYQQALGQGPEFLTYFQNEAQLDKSGLPSDRFFAERPEGSVSTLKIQRTQQEDSAVYLCASSSPRDRSPYEQYFGPGTRLTVT.

This clone was observed once. V gene TRBV6-5 combines with J gene TRBJ2-7; D remains unclear. V lost 0 bases and J lost 0, with 12 bases in between. Per germline, CDR1 MNHEY and CDR2 SVGAGI. The CDR3 length is 16 residues. The CDR3 sequence is CASSYSVVLASYEQYF. CDR3 in DNA: TGTGCCAGCAGTTACTCAGTGGTTCTTGCCTCCTACGAGCAGTACTTC.

This clone came up a few times. The chain joins TRBV11-2 to TRBJ2-2; weak D call: TRBD1 (5 bases). Trimming stripped 5 bases from V and 7 bases from J, with 17 bases between. This CDR3 has 15 residues. The germline V gene encodes CDR1 SGHAT and CDR2 FQNNGV. The chain's CDR3 is CASSRVGAGIGELFF. The CDR3 DNA reads TGTGCCAGCAGCCGAGTGGGCGCAGGGATCGGGGAGCTGTTTTTT.